The 4 T cell receptor beta chains given below trace back to one sample, sequenced in a study of T cell clusters in autoimmune cytopenias. Each sample's input was 250 ng genomic DNA, 38,000 or so genome equivalents. TRB rearrangements were amplified by touch-down multiplex PCR with mixed TRB-A/B primers. TCRdb reprocessed the multiplex PCR reads and stores each CDR3 protein as one record, lacking DNA. The sample's table shows approximately 4,900 distinct CDR3 sequences. This sample was shared with a second study, whose subject was T cell repertoires in aging, cancer and after chemotherapy.

Sequenced material: peripheral blood. Every receptor here comes from a human donor with chronic lymphocytic leukemia. The donor label of this sample is uncertain.

This clonotype is classed as medium-sized by frequency. This chain links TRBV6-6 with TRBJ2-1. CDR3 size: 13 residues. Germline assignment: CDR1 MNHNY and CDR2 SVGAGI (reference sequence). The CDR3 loop reads CASSFERYNEQFF.

V is TRBV9 and J is TRBJ2-1; TCRdb picks TRBD2, but there is no DNA to check that call. CDR1 is SGDLS, CDR2 YYNGEE, per germline. This CDR3 region has 13 residues. CDR3 sequence reads: CASSPSGSNEQFF.

The chain carries TRBV19 and TRBJ1-1; TCRdb lists TRBD1, though no DNA is available to test this call. Germline V gene data show CDR1 as LNHDA and CDR2 as SQIVND (reference sequence). The CDR3 spans 13 residues. CDR3 region: CASSIGGNTEAFF.

The J gene is TRBJ2-5, the V gene TRBV7-9; TCRdb proposes TRBD2, but this gene call is untestable without DNA. This CDR3 is 15 amino acids long. The germline CDR1 and CDR2 sequences are SEHNR and FQNEAQ (reference sequence). CDR3 region: CASTLLAGVQETQYF. Full variable domain (rest looked up from reference TRBV7-9 and TRBJ2-5): DTGVSQNPRHKITKRGQNVTFRCDPISEHNRLYWYRQTLGQGPEFLTYFQNEAQLEKSRLLSDRFSAERPKGSFSTLEIQRTEQGDSAMYLCASTLLAGVQETQYFGPGTRLLVL.